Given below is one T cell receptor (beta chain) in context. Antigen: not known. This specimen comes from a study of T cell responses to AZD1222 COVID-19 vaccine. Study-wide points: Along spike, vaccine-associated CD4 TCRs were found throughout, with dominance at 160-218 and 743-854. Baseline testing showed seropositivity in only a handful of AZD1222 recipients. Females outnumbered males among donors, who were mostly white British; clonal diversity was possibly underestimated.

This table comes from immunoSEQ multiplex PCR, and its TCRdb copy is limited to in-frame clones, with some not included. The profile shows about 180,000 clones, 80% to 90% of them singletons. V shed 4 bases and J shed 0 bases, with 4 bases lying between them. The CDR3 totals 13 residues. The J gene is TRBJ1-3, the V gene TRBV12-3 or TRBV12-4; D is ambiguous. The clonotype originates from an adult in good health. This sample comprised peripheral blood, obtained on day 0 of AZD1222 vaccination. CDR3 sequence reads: CASSWGSGNTIYF. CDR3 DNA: TGTGCCAGCAGTTGGGGCTCTGGAAACACCATATATTTT.